This T cell receptor beta chain was identified in a study of blood T cells in healthy people across ages. Overall study results and limits: The study lacked donor CMV status, which possibly confounded expanded clonotype changes. Greater diversity and more naive CD4+ cells were seen in long-lived donors than in aged donors.

Worth noting for this clonotype: Its antigen is undetermined.

Next came a second PCR, run for roughly 6 to 11 cycles, which used a sample-barcoded 5' primer along with a J-beta primer mix. Using its own MiXCR run on the 5' RACE reads, TCRdb lists one record per CDR3 protein. The sample yields about 1,400,000 distinct CDR3 sequences, 42% seen once. Ranging in age from roughly 6 to 95, the donors were healthy Caucasian individuals from Russia. This clonotype was sampled from a woman aged 18-29 years in good health. The material sequenced was blood.

The CDR3 region is CASSPPGAVNEQFF. CDR3 coding DNA: TGTGCCAGCAGTCCACCCGGGGCGGTCAATGAGCAGTTCTTC. V usage is TRBV12-3 or TRBV12-4 and J usage is TRBJ2-1; possibly TRBD1 or TRBD2 for D (5 bases each). This CDR3 comprises 14 residues. Trimming removed 5 bases at V and 6 bases at J, with 14 bases between.